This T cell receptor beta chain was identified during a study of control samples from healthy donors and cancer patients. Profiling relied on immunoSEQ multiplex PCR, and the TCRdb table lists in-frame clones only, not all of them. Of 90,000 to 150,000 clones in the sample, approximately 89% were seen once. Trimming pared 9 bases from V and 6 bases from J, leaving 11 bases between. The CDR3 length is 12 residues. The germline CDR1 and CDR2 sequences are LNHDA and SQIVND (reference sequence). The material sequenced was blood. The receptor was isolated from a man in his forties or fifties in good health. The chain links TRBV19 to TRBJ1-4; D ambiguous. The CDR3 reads CASPTGDEKLFF. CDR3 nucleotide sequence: TGTGCCAGCCCAACTGGGGATGAAAAACTGTTTTTT. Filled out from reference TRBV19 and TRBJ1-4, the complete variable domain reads DGGITQSPKYLFRKEGQNVTLSCEQNLNHDAMYWYRQDPGQGLRLIYYSQIVNDFQKGDIAEGYSVSREKKESFPLTVTSAQKNPTAFYLCASPTGDEKLFFGSGTQLSVL.